A single sample gave rise to the 22 T cell receptor beta chains below, sequenced in a study of cytomegalovirus exposure and HLA in healthy donors. Sequencing was performed with immunoSEQ multiplex PCR; in TCRdb, only in-frame clones are kept and a portion is missing. The table includes 100,000 to 150,000 clones, 94% detected once. The sequenced material came from PBMCs. All receptors derive from a young woman in good health and CMV-seronegative.

CDR3 region: CASSSRTGRLNIQYF. As DNA, the CDR3 is TGTGCCAGCAGCTCTCGGACAGGGAGGCTAAACATTCAGTACTTC. The rearrangement uses TRBV7-2 and TRBJ2-4; the match to TRBD1 covers 8 bases. Germline CDR1 reads SGHTA; CDR2 reads FQGNSA. The CDR3 contains 15 residues. V was clipped by 4 bases and J by 6 bases; unmatched bases: 8.

This chain joins TRBV27 and TRBJ1-1; D perhaps matches TRBD1 (5 bases). V lost 4 bases and J 2 bases, leaving 8 bases between the germline ends. The CDR3 is 13 amino acids. The germline V gene has CDR1 MNHEY and CDR2 SMNVEV (reference sequence). The CDR3 loop is CASSYQGNTEAFF. CDR3 bases: TGTGCCAGCAGTTACCAGGGAAACACTGAAGCTTTCTTT.

The gene calls are TRBV5-1 and TRBJ2-7; TRBD2 aligns across 11 bases. After removal of 4 bases from V and 3 bases from J, the junction contained 6 bases not matched to a gene. Germline-derived CDR1 and CDR2 are SGHRS and YFSETQ. CDR3 length equals 15 residues. The chain's CDR3 is CASSQTSGTLYEQYF. Written as DNA, the CDR3 is TGCGCCAGCAGCCAGACTAGCGGGACTCTCTACGAGCAGTACTTC.

The rearrangement uses TRBV7-9 and TRBJ2-2; 8 nucleotides line up with TRBD2. The CDR3 runs to 14 residues. V shed 5 bases, J shed 4 bases, and the junction held 3 bases outside the gene matches. Looked up from germline, CDR1 is SEHNR and CDR2 is FQNEAQ (reference sequence). CDR3 region: CASSPGTSTGELFF. The CDR3 nucleotides are TGTGCCAGCAGCCCCGGGACTAGCACCGGGGAGCTGTTTTTT.

The rearrangement uses TRBV11-2 and TRBJ2-2; 8 positions agree with TRBD1. The trim removed 5 bases at V and 4 bases at J, leaving 9 bases unmatched. The CDR3 has 16 residues. Germline-derived CDR1 and CDR2 are SGHAT and FQNNGV. The CDR3 DNA reads TGTGCCAGCAGCCGAGCTCCAGGGGGCGTCACCGGGGAGCTGTTTTTT. This gives the protein CASSRAPGGVTGELFF. The full variable domain, in which reference TRBV11-2 and TRBJ2-2 provide the parts outside the CDR3, is EAGVAQSPRYKIIEKRQSVAFWCNPISGHATLYWYQQILGQGPKLLIQFQNNGVVDDSQLPKDRFSAERLKGVDSTLKIQPAKLEDSAVYLCASSRAPGGVTGELFFGEGSRLTVL.

The V gene is TRBV16, the J gene TRBJ1-3; D unresolved. The length of the CDR3 is 13 residues. Trimming took off 2 bases at V and 4 bases at J, with 6 bases between the two ends. Germline CDR1 is KGHSY and CDR2 is FQNENV. CDR3 region: CASSQAQGNTIYF. The CDR3 DNA reads TGTGCCAGCAGCCAAGCACAGGGAAACACCATATATTTT.

The count of this clone is one. The V and J genes are TRBV30 and TRBJ2-3; 7 positions match TRBD1. J was trimmed by 5 bases and V by 5 bases; bases with no gene match: 4. CDR1 is GTSNPN, CDR2 SVGIG, per germline (reference sequence). The CDR3 covers 12 residues. As DNA, the CDR3 is TGTGCCTGGGGACAGGTAAGAGATACGCAGTATTTT. It translates to CAWGQVRDTQYF.

The chain combines TRBV7-3 with TRBJ2-1; the match to TRBD2 covers 7 bases. Losses at the gene ends were 2 bases for V and 5 bases for J; bases not matched to a gene: 6. CDR1 and CDR2 (germline): SGHTA, FQGTGA. The CDR3 has 15 residues. CDR3 in DNA: TGTGCCAGCAGCTTACACGGGGGGTCCGACAATGAGCAGTTCTTC. Its protein is CASSLHGGSDNEQFF.

The table lists this clone with a count of one. The gene calls are TRBV10-3 and TRBJ2-5, with 7 bases identical to TRBD1. V dropped 0 bases and J dropped 3; count of bases not matched to a gene: 7. CDR3 size: 16 residues. Germline V gene sequence: CDR1 ENHRY, CDR2 SYGVKD. The CDR3 region is CAISESRGPPKETQYF. CDR3 DNA sequence: TGTGCCATCAGTGAGTCTAGGGGGCCTCCTAAAGAGACCCAGTACTTC.

The chain employs TRBV4-1 and TRBJ2-3; 8 bases fit TRBD2. Germline CDR1 reads MGHRA; CDR2 reads YSYEKL. The CDR3 spans 15 residues. V was pared by 2 bases and J by 2 bases, with 3 bases of the junction left unmatched. CDR3: CASSQLRGDTDTQYF. The DNA of the CDR3 is TGCGCCAGCAGCCAATTGCGGGGGGACACAGATACGCAGTATTTT.

V and J are TRBV10-3 and TRBJ2-7; 8 bases are a match to TRBD1. The CDR3 is 15 residues long. The J segment lost 2 bases and the V segment lost 2 bases, leaving 5 bases of the junction unmatched. From germline, CDR1 is ENHRY and CDR2 SYGVKD. The CDR3 protein is CAISEGDRTTYEQYF. CDR3 nucleotides: TGTGCCATCAGTGAGGGGGACAGGACCACCTACGAGCAGTACTTC.

V gene TRBV5-1 combines with J gene TRBJ2-5, with 7 bases lining up with TRBD2. The ends lost 0 bases at V and 5 bases at J; junction bases unmatched: 10. The CDR3 runs 16 residues. Germline V gives CDR1 SGHRS, CDR2 YFSETQ. The CDR3 sequence: CASSLAVGGGRETQYF. Written as DNA, the CDR3 is TGCGCCAGCAGCTTGGCCGTCGGGGGAGGGAGGGAGACCCAGTACTTC. Supplemented by reference TRBV5-1 and TRBJ2-5, the full variable domain reads KAGVTQTPRYLIKTRGQQVTLSCSPISGHRSVSWYQQTPGQGLQFLFEYFSETQRNKGNFPGRFSGRQFSNSRSEMNVSTLELGDSALYLCASSLAVGGGRETQYFGPGTRLLVL.

This chain connects TRBV19 to TRBJ1-1; 9 positions match TRBD1. V shed 5 bases and J 3 bases; nucleotides not matched to a gene: 4. The CDR3 length is 14 residues. Germline CDR1 LNHDA, CDR2 SQIVND (reference sequence). The CDR3 region is CASSWDRDDTEAFF. CDR3 DNA sequence: TGTGCCAGTAGTTGGGACAGGGACGACACTGAAGCTTTCTTT.

This chain connects TRBV6-1 to TRBJ1-1, with D perhaps matching TRBD1 (5 bases). Trimming stripped 7 bases from V and 0 bases from J, with 12 bases between. Germline assignment: CDR1 MNHNS and CDR2 SASEGT. The CDR3 sequence is 14 residues long. The CDR3 region has the DNA TGTGCCAGCATCCCCGGGACTTTGAACACTGAAGCTTTCTTT. It is translated as CASIPGTLNTEAFF.

This chain links TRBV6-1 with TRBJ1-4; D is ambiguous. The germline CDR1 and CDR2 sequences are MNHNS and SASEGT. This CDR3 region has 12 residues. V lost 7 bases, J lost 8 bases, and 11 bases lay in between. The CDR3, as DNA: TGTGCCAGCACAGGATATGGAGAAAAACTGTTTTTT. This sequence encodes CASTGYGEKLFF.

This chain joins TRBV5-4 and TRBJ2-2, with D possibly being TRBD1 (5 bases). With 2 bases removed from V and 0 bases from J, the gap between germline ends came to 8 bases. CDR1 SGHNT and CDR2 YYREEE come from the germline V gene (reference sequence). The CDR3 totals 15 residues. The CDR3 protein is CASSFRAPNTGELFF. The CDR3 DNA reads TGTGCCAGCAGCTTCAGGGCTCCGAACACCGGGGAGCTGTTTTTT.

V gene TRBV28 combines with J gene TRBJ1-2; a possible D gene is TRBD1 (5 bases). The CDR3 runs 13 residues. The V gene's germline CDR1 is MDHEN and CDR2 SYDVKM. V shed 7 bases and J shed 5 bases, with 14 bases lying between them. The CDR3 coding sequence is TGTGCCAGCACTACTGTCGGGGGGTATGGCTACACCTTC. It yields the protein CASTTVGGYGYTF.

V gene TRBV4-1 combines with J gene TRBJ1-3; D might be TRBD1 (6 bases). This CDR3 spans 14 amino acids. V lost 2 bases and J lost 3, with 8 bases in between. Per the germline V gene, CDR1 is MGHRA and CDR2 is YSYEKL. CDR3 nucleotide sequence: TGCGCCAGCAGCCAACGACAGGATGGAAACACCATATATTTT. Translated, it gives CASSQRQDGNTIYF.

The V and J genes are TRBV11-2 and TRBJ2-5; tentatively, D is TRBD2 (6 bases). Per the germline V gene, CDR1 is SGHAT and CDR2 is FQNNGV. This CDR3 region has 13 residues. The ends were cut back, 0 bases at V and 5 bases at J, with 7 bases in the middle. CDR3 amino acids: CASSLDRGETQYF. CDR3 coding DNA: TGTGCCAGCAGCTTAGATCGGGGGGAGACCCAGTACTTC.

The chain uses TRBV19 and TRBJ2-7; 13 bases line up with TRBD2. Germline CDR1 reads LNHDA; CDR2 reads SQIVND (reference sequence). The CDR3 sequence is 16 residues long. Trimming removed 5 bases from V and 7 bases from J; junction bases left unmatched: 11. For the CDR3, the DNA is TGTGCCAGTAGTCCCCTAGGACTAGCGGGAGAGCGTGAGCAGTACTTC. It translates to CASSPLGLAGEREQYF.

The chain couples TRBV29-1 to TRBJ1-1, with a weak D call TRBD1 (6 bases). Germline loops: CDR1 SQVTM, CDR2 ANQGSEA. The CDR3 is 11 amino acids. Here the CDR3 reads CRGAGNTEAFF. As DNA, the CDR3 is TGCAGGGGGGCAGGGAACACTGAAGCTTTCTTT.

V usage is TRBV6-6 and J usage is TRBJ1-1; 7 nucleotides match TRBD1. J was trimmed by 2 bases and V by 6 bases; bases with no gene match: 6. CDR1 and CDR2 (germline): MNHNY, SVGAGI (reference sequence). CDR3 length equals 14 residues. CDR3 DNA sequence: TGTGCCAGCAGGTACAGGGGAAGTAACACTGAAGCTTTCTTT. Translation: CASRYRGSNTEAFF.